The rows below give T cell receptor beta chains drawn from one sample of a study of T cell repertoires in cytomegalovirus infection. Antigens of these TCRs are unknown. TCRdb analysed the reads with MiXCR anew, one entry per CDR3 protein. Here the sample spans roughly 220,000 distinct CDR3 sequences, about 40% being singletons. The sequenced sample was CD8+ T cells from cultured PBMCs, obtained from culture after CMV antigen stimulation. These receptors were collected from a human donor in good health (CMV status not recorded). Some clones in this sample may be carry-over from other donors' samples. The CDR3 runs from the conserved cysteine through the conserved F or W. Each record gives: V gene, D gene, clone size, J gene, CDR3 length, CDR3 DNA, CDR3 protein. D genes are given only for firm matches. Clone size, where shown, is once, few, many, or a class for clones that have expanded.

>TRBV7-4|NA|NA|TRBJ2-2|18
TGTGCCAGCAGCTTAGCAAGGGACACAGGACGTAACACCGGGGAGCTGTTTTTT
CASSLARDTGRNTGELFF
>TRBV7-8|NA|NA|TRBJ2-2|14
TGTGCCAGCAGCGCCAGGGTGGGCACCGGGGAGCTGTTTTTT
CASSARVGTGELFF
>TRBV11-1|TRBD2|NA|TRBJ2-1|19
TGTGCCAGCAGCTTAGCTGGAGGGCTGGCCGGGGGGGCCATCAATGAGCAGTTCTTC
CASSLAGGLAGGAINEQFF
>TRBV7-3|TRBD1|NA|TRBJ1-1|15
TGTGCCAGCAGCGCGAGACAGGGCGGAGTCGCTGAAGCTTTCTTT
CASSARQGGVAEAFF
>TRBV4-1|TRBD2|NA|TRBJ2-1|17
TGCGCCAGCAGCCCAAGACTAGCGGGGGAATTCTACAATGAGCAGTTCTTC
CASSPRLAGEFYNEQFF
>TRBV6-1|NA|NA|TRBJ1-1|16
TGTGCCAGCAGTGAAGGATTTGGCAGGGCGAACACTGAAGCTTTCTTT
CASSEGFGRANTEAFF
>TRBV5-1|TRBD2|NA|TRBJ2-7|16
TGCGCCAGCAGCTCGGGACTAGCGGGACCCTCCTACGAGCAGTACTTC
CASSSGLAGPSYEQYF
>TRBV7-3|NA|NA|TRBJ1-5|16
TGTGCCAGCAGCTCTTCCGGGGGGTCGCGCAATCAGCCCCAGCATTTT
CASSSSGGSRNQPQHF
>TRBV12-3/TRBV12-4|TRBD1|NA|TRBJ1-1|13
TGTGCCAGCAGGCAGGGGGGTAATACTGAAGCTTTCTTT
CASRQGGNTEAFF
>TRBV19|NA|few|TRBJ2-3|16
TGTGCCAGTAGTAGGGGAACTAGAAGCCGCACAGATACGCAGTATTTT
CASSRGTRSRTDTQYF
>TRBV7-3|NA|few|TRBJ2-1|15
TGTGCCAGCAGCTTAGGGCAGGGGACCTACAATGAGCAGTTCTTC
CASSLGQGTYNEQFF
>TRBV7-9|NA|NA|TRBJ2-7|14
TGTGCCAGCAGCTTAGACACGGGACGGGACGAGCAGTACTTC
CASSLDTGRDEQYF
>TRBV14|NA|once|TRBJ2-7|12
TGTGCAAGCAGCCCTCGAGGGTACGAGCCGTACTTC
CASSPRGYEPYF
>TRBV27|NA|few|TRBJ2-7|14
TGTGCCAGCAGTTTTGGGGGTATTTCCTACGAGCAGTACTTC
CASSFGGISYEQYF
>TRBV6-6|NA|NA|TRBJ1-2|11
TGTGCCAGCGGTGGGGCGCAGGGCTACACCTTC
CASGGAQGYTF
>TRBV29-1|NA|NA|TRBJ2-7|16
TGCAGCGTTGGGATACCTGCGCAGGTCTACTCCTACGAGCAGTACTTC
CSVGIPAQVYSYEQYF
>TRBV5-1|NA|few|TRBJ2-2|12
TGCGCCAGCAGCGTGCACACCGGGGAGCTGTTTTTT
CASSVHTGELFF